Each of the 2 T cell receptor beta chains below was sequenced from the same sample in a study of tumor-infiltrating lymphocytes in primary liver carcinoma. Co-extraction of RNA and DNA was performed on 20-30 mg of unsorted bulk tissue. Priming with a constant-region primer yielded TCR beta cDNA from around 0.45 ug total RNA. Three-round nested multiplex PCR performed with slightly modified ARM-PCR produced the TCR beta libraries. The first two PCR rounds used TRBV1-TRBV30 forward primers with a C-beta reverse primer, roughly 11 cycles each. MiXCR, run by TCRdb on the multiplex PCR reads, gives a single entry per CDR3 protein. Seen here are about 200,000 distinct CDR3 sequences, approximately 86% observed once, and the top ten hold about a sixth. The sample comprised tumor tissue from primary liver carcinoma. These receptors all stem from a man between 35 and 55 years old with primary liver carcinoma and hepatitis B virus infection.

V gene TRBV6-6 combines with J gene TRBJ2-7; either TRBD1 or TRBD2 may supply D (5 bases each). The germline gives CDR1 MNHNY, CDR2 SVGAGI (reference sequence). Trimming removed 6 bases at V and 8 bases at J, with 17 bases between. This CDR3 has 13 amino acids. As DNA, the CDR3 is TGTGCCAGCAGGTCCGGGACGGCCACCAAGCAGTACTTC. Translation: CASRSGTATKQYF.

V gene TRBV30 combines with J gene TRBJ2-6, with D uncertain. V shed 6 bases and J shed 0 bases, with 12 bases lying between them. This CDR3 spans 15 amino acids. Per the germline V gene, CDR1 is GTSNPN and CDR2 is SVGIG (reference sequence). CDR3: CACPYGSSGANVLTF. Written as DNA, the CDR3 is TGTGCCTGCCCATACGGTAGCTCTGGGGCCAACGTCCTGACTTTC.